This T cell receptor beta chain was captured by sequencing in a study of cytomegalovirus exposure and HLA in healthy donors. The assay was immunoSEQ multiplex PCR, and TCRdb's table has in-frame clones only and misses some. This sample has about 150,000 clones, with 70% to 90% found just once. Whole-study results and caveats: It was reported that the classifier diagnosed cytomegalovirus status with high specificity and sensitivity in both the original and validation cohorts.

With regard to this clone: Its antigen is not known.

In germline, CDR1 is SQVTM, CDR2 ANQGSEA. CDR3 length: 13 amino acids. V shed 3 bases and J 9 bases; nucleotides not matched to a gene: 10. The gene calls are TRBV29-1 and TRBJ1-2; 7 bases are shared with TRBD1. This TCR came from a human donor in good health. Sequenced sample: PBMCs. CDR3 nucleotides: TGCAGCGTTGATACCGACAGGGTCGGTAGCTACACCTTC. It translates to CSVDTDRVGSYTF.